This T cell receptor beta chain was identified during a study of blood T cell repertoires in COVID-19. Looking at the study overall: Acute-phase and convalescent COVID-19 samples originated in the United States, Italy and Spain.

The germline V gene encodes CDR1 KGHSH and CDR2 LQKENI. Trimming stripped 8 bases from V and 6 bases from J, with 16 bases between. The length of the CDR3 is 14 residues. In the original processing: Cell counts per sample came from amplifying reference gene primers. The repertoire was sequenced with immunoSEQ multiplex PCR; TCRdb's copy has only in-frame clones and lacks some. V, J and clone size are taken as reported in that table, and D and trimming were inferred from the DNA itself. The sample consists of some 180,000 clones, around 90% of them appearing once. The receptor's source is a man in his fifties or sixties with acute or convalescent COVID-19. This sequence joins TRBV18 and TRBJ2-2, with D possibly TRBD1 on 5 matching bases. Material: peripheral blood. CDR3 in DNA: TGTGCCAGCACGTGGACACAGGACGCCGGGGAGCTGTTTTTT. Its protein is CASTWTQDAGELFF.